These 6 T cell receptor beta chains share one sample of origin, sequenced in a study of shared clonotypes between healthy human individuals. Clones were sequenced by immunoSEQ multiplex PCR, and TCRdb holds only the in-frame ones, with some missing. Among approximately 940,000 clones listed, about three quarters were seen once. The source material was memory CD4+ T cells sorted from blood. The subset here: CD45RA-negative fraction. These receptors were collected from a man between 18 and 35 years old in good health.

The rearrangement uses TRBV28 and TRBJ1-4; 8 bases are shared with TRBD1. This CDR3 is built from 15 residues. V shed 7 bases and J 4 bases; nucleotides not matched to a gene: 8. Germline V lookup: CDR1 MDHEN, CDR2 SYDVKM. CDR3 in amino acids: CASTLTGASNEKLFF. The CDR3 DNA reads TGTGCCAGCACCTTGACAGGGGCAAGTAATGAAAAACTGTTTTTT.

The chain links TRBV6-5 to TRBJ2-7; 7 bases are shared with TRBD2. After removal of 4 bases from V and 0 bases from J, the junction contained 6 bases not matched to a gene. This CDR3 spans 15 amino acids. The germline gives CDR1 MNHEY, CDR2 SVGAGI. This chain's CDR3 is CASSSPGDYSYEQYF. DNA for the CDR3: TGTGCCAGCAGTTCCCCTGGGGACTACTCCTACGAGCAGTACTTC.

The chain employs TRBV5-1 and TRBJ2-6; TRBD2 is a possible D gene (6 bases). The CDR3 totals 15 residues. The germline V gene has CDR1 SGHRS and CDR2 YFSETQ. V lost 7 bases, J lost 2 bases, and 13 bases lay in between. In DNA form, the CDR3 reads TGCGCCAGCGGGCGGGAAGCCGCTGGGGCCAACGTCCTGACTTTC. Protein product: CASGREAAGANVLTF.

V gene TRBV7-9 combines with J gene TRBJ1-5; the match to TRBD1 covers 7 bases. Germline values: CDR1 SEHNR, CDR2 FQNEAQ (reference sequence). J lost 7 bases, V lost 5 bases, and 5 bases had no gene match. This CDR3 region has 13 residues. The CDR3 region is CASSPGQWQPQHF. The CDR3 DNA is TGTGCCAGCAGCCCGGGACAGTGGCAGCCCCAGCATTTT.

This clone has a single count. V usage is TRBV28 and J usage is TRBJ2-5; 8 bases align to TRBD1. CDR3 length: 15 amino acids. The trim removed 5 bases at V and 4 bases at J, leaving 9 bases unmatched. CDR1 is MDHEN and CDR2 is SYDVKM in the germline V gene. CDR3 loop: CASSVTTGAGETQYF. The CDR3 coding sequence is TGTGCCAGCAGTGTTACGACAGGGGCGGGAGAGACCCAGTACTTC.

The rearrangement links TRBV28 to TRBJ1-2; 9 bases map to TRBD1. Unmatched junction bases numbered 14, after V lost 6 bases and J lost 3 bases. Per the germline V gene, CDR1 is MDHEN and CDR2 is SYDVKM. The CDR3 contains 17 residues. The CDR3 DNA reads as TGTGCCAGCAGCCGGTCTGGGACAGGGATTTTTGACTATGGCTACACCTTC. Its protein product is CASSRSGTGIFDYGYTF.